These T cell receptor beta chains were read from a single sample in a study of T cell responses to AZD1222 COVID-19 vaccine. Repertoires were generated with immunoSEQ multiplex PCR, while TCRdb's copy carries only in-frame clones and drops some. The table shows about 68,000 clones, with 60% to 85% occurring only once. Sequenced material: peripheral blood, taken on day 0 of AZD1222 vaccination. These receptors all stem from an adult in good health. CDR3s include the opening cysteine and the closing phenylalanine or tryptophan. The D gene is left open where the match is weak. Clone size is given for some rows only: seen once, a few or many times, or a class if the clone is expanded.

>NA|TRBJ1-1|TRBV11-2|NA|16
CASSPTSGRLDTEAFF
TGTGCCAGCAGCCCCACATCGGGCAGGTTGGACACTGAAGCTTTCTTT
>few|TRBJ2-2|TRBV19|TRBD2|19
CASSTYGSSGGLNTGELFF
TGTGCCAGTAGTACCTACGGATCTAGCGGGGGGTTAAACACCGGGGAGCTGTTTTTT
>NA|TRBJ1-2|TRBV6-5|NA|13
CASSSGHHYGYTF
TGTGCCAGCAGTTCTGGCCATCACTATGGCTACACCTTC
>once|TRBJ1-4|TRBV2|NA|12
CASTPQDEKLFF
TGTGCCAGCACACCCCAGGATGAAAAACTGTTTTTT
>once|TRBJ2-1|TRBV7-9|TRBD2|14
CASSFGLADNEQFF
TGTGCCAGCAGCTTCGGGCTAGCGGACAATGAGCAGTTCTTC
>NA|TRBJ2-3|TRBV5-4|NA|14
CASRDSPSTDTQYF
TGTGCCTCCCGGGACTCCCCTAGCACAGATACGCAGTATTTT
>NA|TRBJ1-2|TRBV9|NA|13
CASSGSLKNGYTF
TGTGCCAGCAGCGGTTCGCTCAAAAATGGCTACACCTTC
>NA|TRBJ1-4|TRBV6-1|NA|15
CASSEVADANEKLFF
TGTGCCAGCAGTGAAGTCGCCGACGCTAATGAAAAACTGTTTTTT
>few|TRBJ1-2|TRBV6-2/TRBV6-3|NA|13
CASSTGRTYGYTF
TGTGCCAGCAGTACCGGACGGACCTATGGCTACACCTTC
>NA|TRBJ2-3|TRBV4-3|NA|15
CASSQGLQTPDTQYF
TGCGCCAGCAGCCAAGGGCTGCAAACCCCAGATACGCAGTATTTT
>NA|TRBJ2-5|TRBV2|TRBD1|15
CASSVKDRGGETQYF
TGTGCCAGCAGTGTTAAGGACAGGGGAGGCGAGACCCAGTACTTC
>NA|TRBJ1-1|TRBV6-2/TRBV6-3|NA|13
CASSRQENTEAFF
TGTGCCAGCAGTAGACAGGAGAACACTGAAGCTTTCTTT
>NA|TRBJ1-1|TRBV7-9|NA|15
CASSWNPGSSTEAFF
TGTGCCAGCAGCTGGAATCCAGGGTCGAGCACTGAAGCTTTCTTT
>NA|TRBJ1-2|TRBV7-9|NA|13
CASSQTAYYGYTF
TGTGCCAGCAGCCAAACAGCCTACTATGGCTACACCTTC
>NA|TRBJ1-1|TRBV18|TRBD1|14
CASSPDTGVTEAFF
TGTGCCAGCTCACCCGACACAGGGGTCACTGAAGCTTTCTTT
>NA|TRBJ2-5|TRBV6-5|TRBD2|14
CASSLTGGGETQYF
TGTGCCAGCAGCCTTACCGGGGGGGGAGAGACCCAGTACTTC
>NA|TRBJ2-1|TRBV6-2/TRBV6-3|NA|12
CASSLQDNEQFF
TGTGCCAGCAGTTTACAGGACAATGAGCAGTTCTTC
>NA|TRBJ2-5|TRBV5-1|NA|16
CASSRGYPGAQETQYF
TGCGCCAGCAGCCGAGGGTACCCTGGGGCCCAAGAGACCCAGTACTTC
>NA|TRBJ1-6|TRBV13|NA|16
CASSLGGSSYNSPLHF
TGTGCCAGCAGCTTAGGGGGTAGCTCCTATAATTCACCCCTCCACTTT